This TCR beta chain was observed in a study of T cells in Graves' hyperthyroidism and ophthalmopathy. Study details: Specimen type is peripheral blood, collected at initial diagnosis prior to any treatment.

It was uncontrolled infection, other autoimmune disease, pregnancy or lactation that excluded patients. Ten or more counts support this clonotype. Per the germline V gene, CDR1 is SEHNR and CDR2 is FQNEAQ (reference sequence). Trimming shortened V by 1 base and J by 2 bases, and 12 bases separated the two germline ends. The CDR3 length is 15 residues. The investigators amplified TCR beta CDR3 regions from RNA transcripts. A first-round RT-PCR of the TCR CDR3 used the HTBI primer set. TCRdb reanalysed the multiplex PCR reads using MiXCR and keeps one entry per CDR3 protein. The sample consists of about 570,000 distinct CDR3 sequences, less than 15% of them appearing once.

The V and J genes are TRBV7-9 and TRBJ2-7; D gene uncertain. The specimen sequenced was blood. The receptor was isolated from a woman aged 40-49 years with Graves' hyperthyroidism. The CDR3 DNA reads TGTGCCAGCAGCTTAGTACCGGGTTTGGCCTACGAGCAGTACTTC. The encoded protein is CASSLVPGLAYEQYF.